This T cell receptor (beta chain) emerged from a study of T cells in Graves' hyperthyroidism and ophthalmopathy (dated by TCRdb to about 2019). With respect to the entire study: A discovery cohort of fewer than 110 patients, approximately 45 with Graves' ophthalmopathy and about 58 with stable Graves' hyperthyroidism, was used to find distinguishing TCR V-J signatures. In addition, the study compared T-cell repertoires in thyroid tissue and in blood from several Graves' hyperthyroidism patients. TCR Vbeta CDR3 sequencing of approximately 140 peripheral blood samples (around 45 ophthalmopathy, about 80 hyperthyroidism and some 17 progressor patients) is reported in the paper. The 85 to 100 discovery patients were divided at random into training and test sets in a 7:3 ratio. Once sampling was done, hyperthyroidism patients were given methimazole at a starting dose of 30 mg daily, whereas ophthalmopathy patients were given high-dose intravenous methylprednisolone. Prospective prediction of ophthalmopathy was tested in an independent validation cohort consisting of under 20 hyperthyroidism patients and around 16 patients who later progressed to ophthalmopathy.

The study at large found these results: Most expanded thyroid clonotypes (frequency above 0.001) were also detected in blood, suggesting blood repertoires may reflect thyroid immune responses. In validation, the model predicted progression to ophthalmopathy with 55% to 71% sensitivity and about 73% specificity, a median of around 6.6 months before onset. Sample size was not statistically predetermined, and blinding of investigators to group allocation was not performed. In cross-validation, a model built on a 13 V-J signature told ophthalmopathy apart from stable hyperthyroidism with approximately 90% sensitivity and roughly 83% specificity, and in testing the same model reached 80%/75%.

Inclusive of the bounding cysteine and phenylalanine, the CDR3 is 14 residues long. Only CDR3 DNA remains: 42 bases, in frame from the first base. Trimming leaves V shorter by 1 base and J shorter by 3 bases, with the junction holding 3 bases beyond the gene matches. CDR1 MGHRA and CDR2 YSYEKL were looked up in the germline V gene. Exclusion was applied to patients with uncontrolled infections, other autoimmune diseases, pregnancy or lactation. Diagnoses were established on the basis of clinical symptoms, serum thyroxine and TRAb, thyroid ultrasound, and orbital computed tomography. Trizol reagent was used to extract total RNA, and RNA quality was then checked on an Agilent 2100 Bioanalyzer. Amplification of TCR beta CDR3 regions was carried out from RNA transcripts. For the first round of RT-PCR on the TCR CDR3, the HTBI primer set was used together with the Qiagen OneStep RT-PCR kit. The libraries were constructed in a second round of multiplex PCR and then size-selected and purified. Paired-end sequencing of the libraries was performed with 100 bp reads on an Illumina HiSeq2000. The paper's processing steps were these. SOAPnuke was used to process the raw data, with reads discarded if the reads contained adapters or uncalled bases, had a mean Phred below 15, or lacked an exact constant-primer or identifier match. COPE v1.2.5 was used to merge high-quality paired reads, and clonotypes were defined as unique nucleotide sequences. MiTCR v1.1 was used to align clonotypes to the IMGT TRBV, TRBD and TRBJ reference segments. The analysis included only V-J combinations with a frequency above 0.0001, which together covered 99.2% of the repertoires. The TCS score was defined as F50 (clonal expansion) divided by E x V (chaos), with BLOSUM62-based TCRdist calculated between CDR3 peptides within each V-J. Welch's t-statistics and random forest reduced 514 V-J features to some 14, which were used in a naive Bayes classifier (R e1071). The similarity between thyroid and blood repertoires was quantified using the Morisita-Horn index. TCRdb's own reprocessing of the public reads used fastp at Q25 and MiXCR and kept productive beta chains. Rows with one shared CDR3 protein collapse into an entry with the most common genes and DNA. TCRdb, not the original authors, processed these V and J calls. Here the sample has roughly 570,000 distinct CDR3 sequences; 35% to 55% occur a single time. Around a fifth of the sample goes to the ten largest clones.

Turning to this clonotype: Its specific antigen is unknown. One base away there is no much larger clone; base qualities are not given.

The sample consisted of peripheral blood or thyroid tissue (not recorded which). The sequence was obtained from an adult woman with Graves' disease, either hyperthyroidism or ophthalmopathy (not recorded which). The sequence links TRBV4-1 to TRBJ2-7; 7 of the junction bases match TRBD1. The CDR3 protein: CASSQANRGYEQYF. The nucleotide sequence is given as TGCGCCAGCAGCCAAGCCAACAGGGGCTACGAGCAGTACTTC.